This record looks at one T cell receptor beta chain sequence and its context. CDR1 is MNHEY, CDR2 SVGAGI, per germline. The CDR3 is 15 residues long. The V gene lost 2 bases and the J gene lost 3 bases, with 14 bases spanning the gap. Authors' analysis steps: Reference gene primers were amplified, and this amplification served to estimate nucleated cell counts. This table comes from immunoSEQ multiplex PCR, and its TCRdb copy is limited to in-frame clones, with some not included. The V and J calls and clone size come from that table; D and trimming were worked out from the DNA. The sample gives about 87,000 clones, 60% to 80% of which show up once; around 4% is in the top ten. This specimen belongs to a study of blood T cell repertoires in COVID-19. Whole-study context: The samples span acute and convalescent COVID-19 from the United States, Italy and Spain. From T cells, B-cell-depleted T cells, or PBMCs came the material, which was cDNA or gDNA.

The genes are TRBV6-5 and TRBJ2-7; a weak D match, TRBD2 (5 bases). The receptor comes from a woman in her forties or fifties with acute or convalescent COVID-19. The sequenced sample was peripheral blood. The CDR3 loop reads CASSYRGSVGYEQYF. CDR3 in DNA: TGTGCCAGCAGTTACCGGGGTAGCGTAGGCTACGAGCAGTACTTC.